The following is a TCR beta chain sequence with its context. No antigen is known for it. Time point denoted: blood 2 weeks post-SBRT. The treatment here: 15 Gy SBRT to primary tumor, nephrectomy 4 weeks later. This CDR3 spans 14 amino acids. This table comes from immunoSEQ multiplex PCR, and its TCRdb copy is limited to in-frame clones, with some not included. This sample has some 120,000 clones, with around 81% found just once. The data originate from a study of radiation and T cells in renal cell carcinoma. Study information: Nephrectomy followed 15 Gy stereotactic body radiation by 4 weeks.

Study observations and caveats: Without pretreatment biopsies, baseline tumor clonotype presence was undetermined.

The chain has TRBV12-2 and TRBJ2-3; TRBD1, the table's D call, lacks a check against the DNA. TRBV12-2 is tagged as a pseudogene. This receptor was obtained from a man in his fifties or sixties with renal cell carcinoma. The sequenced sample was blood, obtained from a patient whose treatment included radiotherapy and nephrectomy. The CDR3 loop is CASRWDRTTDTQYF. The CDR3 region has the DNA TGTGCAAGTCGCTGGGACAGGACCACAGATACGCAGTATTTT.